Listed here are 28 T cell receptor beta chains from one sample, sequenced in a study of CD4 and CD8 cells across lung adenocarcinoma regions. TCRdb independently ran MiXCR on the PCR reads; one entry per CDR3 protein. The sample has thousands of distinct CDR3 sequences, less than 55% seen once. Sequenced input: CD8+ T cells from the center of a lung tumor. These TCRs come from a male donor with lung adenocarcinoma. The CD4 and CD8 labels of this study may be unreliable.

There are many counts of this clonotype. The gene calls are TRBV6-1 and TRBJ2-5, with 8 bases matching TRBD1. The DNA matches TRBJ2-7 better at its end, which makes the J call doubtful. CDR3 length: 13 amino acids. Germline assignment: CDR1 MNHNS and CDR2 SASEGT. The CDR3 region has the DNA TGTGCCAGCAGTCAGGGACAGGTCCCCGAGCAGTACTTC. It translates to CASSQGQVPEQYF.

This clonotype was found a few times. The chain uses TRBV6-1 and TRBJ2-1; 12 bases map to TRBD2. This CDR3 comprises 13 residues. Germline-derived CDR1 and CDR2 are MNHNS and SASEGT. The V segment lost 7 bases and the J segment 7 bases; nucleotides outside the gene matches: 2. For the CDR3, the DNA is TGTGCCAGCACGACTAGCGGGGGAAATGAGCAGTTCTTC. Translating gives CASTTSGGNEQFF.

J is TRBJ2-1 and V is TRBV4-1, with 7 bases lining up with TRBD2. The V and J ends lost 0 bases and 4 bases, in that order; junction bases with no gene match: 3. In germline, CDR1 is MGHRA, CDR2 YSYEKL. The CDR3 extends over 15 amino acids. This CDR3 reads CASSQDTSEYNEQFF. The CDR3 DNA reads as TGCGCCAGCAGCCAAGACACTAGCGAATACAATGAGCAGTTCTTC.

Comments on this clonotype: Germline and junction disagree at one end, which may indicate a read error. The J gene is TRBJ2-3, the V gene TRBV14, with D perhaps being TRBD1 or TRBD2 (6 bases each). Germline loops: CDR1 SGHDN, CDR2 FVKESK. This CDR3 is 16 amino acids long. This CDR3 is CASRGLGGRGEDTQYF. The DNA of the CDR3 is TGTGCCAGCAGGGGACTTGGGGGCCGTGGCGAAGATACGCAGTACTTT.

V usage is TRBV12-3 or TRBV12-4 and J usage is TRBJ1-2; TRBD1 matches 7 bases. J was trimmed by 5 bases and V by 3 bases; bases with no gene match: 18. The CDR3 loop spans 18 amino acids. For the CDR3, the DNA is TGTGCCAGCAGTTTGGGGGGGGGACAGCGCTTTCGGTGGTATGGCTACACCTTC. Translation: CASSLGGGQRFRWYGYTF.

The chain uses TRBV9 and TRBJ2-5; D is unresolved. From germline, CDR1 is SGDLS and CDR2 YYNGEE. This CDR3 comprises 13 residues. Trimming removed 0 bases from V and 5 bases from J, with 8 bases in between. As DNA, the CDR3 is TGTGCCAGCAGCGTAGGCACCGAGGAGACCCAGTACTTC. This gives the protein CASSVGTEETQYF.

In its sample, this clonotype was seen many times. The rearrangement joins TRBV27 to TRBJ2-5; the D is unclear. The J call could be wrong; TRBJ2-7 is a better fit for the DNA end. The CDR3 runs 11 residues. CDR1 is MNHEY and CDR2 is SMNVEV in the germline V gene (reference sequence). CDR3 sequence (DNA): TGTGCCAGCTCCTCTTTATACGAGCAGTACTTC. It codes for CASSSLYEQYF.

On this clonotype itself: Possible read error: a much larger clone is one base away. The V call is TRBV28, the J call TRBJ2-1, with TRBD2 identical over 7 bases. The J call is doubtful: the DNA matches TRBJ2-5 better. The CDR3 length is 15 residues. Germline CDR1 reads MDHEN; CDR2 reads SYDVKM. The CDR3 DNA sequence: TGTACCAGCAGACCCCGGGACTACGCCCAAGAGACCCAGTACTTC. Protein sequence: CTSRPRDYAQETQYF.

A few counts support this clonotype. This chain connects TRBV27 to TRBJ2-1; tentative D call: TRBD2 (6 bases). The DNA end is more similar to TRBJ2-7, so the J call may be wrong. CDR1 MNHEY and CDR2 SMNVEV come from the germline V gene (reference sequence). The length of the CDR3 is 15 residues. The CDR3 coding sequence is TGTGCCAGCAGTTTTATGGGACTCGCCCTGTACGAGCAGTACTTC. Protein product: CASSFMGLALYEQYF.

This clonotype was recorded a few times. V usage is TRBV10-1 and J usage is TRBJ2-1; either TRBD1 or TRBD2 may supply D (5 bases each). The ends were cut back, 8 bases at V and 16 bases at J, with 15 bases in the middle. The CDR3 is made up of 10 amino acids. CDR1 is WNHNN, CDR2 SYGVQD, per germline (reference sequence). As DNA, the CDR3 is TGCGCCAGCCCACCGGGACGGTTATTCTTC. It yields the protein CASPPGRLFF.

The sample holds a few counts of this clonotype. This sequence joins TRBV27 and TRBJ1-1; D may be TRBD1 (5 bases). Germline CDR1 MNHEY, CDR2 SMNVEV (reference sequence). Between the trimmed V and J ends, which lost 6 bases and 5 bases, there was a span of 19 bases. The CDR3 sequence is 15 residues long. For the CDR3, the DNA is TGTGCCAGCAGCCCTTGGGCTCAGGGCGGAACTGAAGCTTTCTTT. This encodes CASSPWAQGGTEAFF.

To note about this clonotype: A read error may account for a junction end that differs from germline. In nucleotides, the CDR3 is TGCGCCAGCTTGCTGGGGGGCCATGCCACAGAGACCCAGTACTTT. It specifies CASLLGGHATETQYF. The chain employs TRBV10-1 and TRBJ2-3; D is perhaps TRBD1 or TRBD2 (6 bases each). This CDR3 has 15 amino acids. From germline, CDR1 is WNHNN and CDR2 SYGVQD (reference sequence).

V usage is TRBV6-1 and J usage is TRBJ1-1; maybe TRBD1 (5 bases). This CDR3 is built from 15 residues. V lost 7 bases and J lost 3, with 18 bases in between. CDR1 is MNHNS and CDR2 is SASEGT in the germline V gene. CDR3 amino acids: CASTRRNGGDTEAFF. CDR3 nucleotide sequence: TGTGCCAGCACCCGACGAAATGGGGGGGACACTGAAGCTTTCTTT.

This clonotype was observed a handful of times. The chain recombines TRBV3-1 with TRBJ1-6, with TRBD1 identical over 8 bases. The CDR3 sequence is 14 residues long. V lost 4 bases to trimming and J lost 11 bases; unmatched junction nucleotides: 7. Per the germline V gene, CDR1 is LGHDT and CDR2 is YNNKEL (reference sequence). The CDR3 bases are TGTGCCAGCAGCCCCGGGACAGGCGAGACACCCCTCCACTTT. This gives the protein CASSPGTGETPLHF.

The chain is built from TRBV6-4 and TRBJ2-4; D remains ambiguous. Germline CDR1 reads MRHNA; CDR2 reads SNTAGT. CDR3 size: 13 residues. Trimming removed 10 bases from V and 13 bases from J, with 23 bases in between. CDR3 residues: CATRLRAKDTQYF. As DNA, the CDR3 is TGTGCCACCAGGCTGCGAGCCAAAGATACGCAGTACTTC.

V gene TRBV6-1 combines with J gene TRBJ2-2; D is possibly TRBD1 (6 bases). Trimming shortened V by 6 bases and J by 7 bases, and 15 bases separated the two germline ends. Germline V gene data show CDR1 as MNHNS and CDR2 as SASEGT. The CDR3 covers 14 residues. CDR3 amino acids: CASSQTGPGGELFF. DNA of the CDR3: TGTGCCAGCAGCCAGACAGGCCCGGGCGGGGAGCTGTTTTTT.

Turning to this clonotype: This may arise from a read error, as a much more abundant clone is one base away. The chain recombines TRBV7-2 with TRBJ2-1; possibly TRBD2 for D (5 bases). The CDR3 consists of 14 residues. With 5 bases removed from V and 13 bases from J, the gap between germline ends came to 21 bases. In germline, CDR1 is SGHTA, CDR2 FQGNSA. This CDR3 reads CASSPYGVWETQFF. In DNA form, the CDR3 reads TGTGCCAGCAGCCCATACGGGGTCTGGGAGACCCAGTTCTTC. Based on the CDR3 plus reference TRBV7-2 and TRBJ2-1, the full variable domain is GAGVSQSPSNKVTEKGKDVELRCDPISGHTALYWYRQSLGQGLEFLIYFQGNSAPDKSGLPSDRFSAERTGGSVSTLTIQRTQQEDSAVYLCASSPYGVWETQFFGPGTRLTVL.

By proportion, this clonotype is medium-sized. CDR3 loop: CASSLSVTDGEQFF. CDR3 sequence (DNA): TGTGCCAGCAGTTTATCTGTCACGGACGGTGAGCAGTTCTTC. This rearrangement joins TRBV27 to TRBJ2-1; no reliable D call. Trimming stripped 0 bases from V and 9 bases from J, with 12 bases between. Germline loops: CDR1 MNHEY, CDR2 SMNVEV (reference sequence). The CDR3 length is 14 residues.

The chain has TRBV4-1 and TRBJ2-1, with TRBD1 matching over 11 bases. Matching the DNA end better, TRBJ2-7 makes the J call doubtful. Germline V gene lookup returns CDR1 MGHRA and CDR2 YSYEKL. The CDR3 extends over 16 amino acids. The CDR3 coding sequence is TGCGCCAGCAGCCATCAGGGACAGGGGGGAGCCTACGAGCAGTACTTC. Translating it yields CASSHQGQGGAYEQYF.

V and J are TRBV10-3 and TRBJ1-2, with 8 positions matching TRBD1. V gave up 3 bases and J gave up 6 bases; unmatched junction bases: 3. The CDR3 totals 13 residues. Germline CDR1 reads ENHRY; CDR2 reads SYGVKD. The CDR3 loop reads CAISDDRGHGYTF. The CDR3 region has the DNA TGTGCCATCAGTGATGACAGGGGCCATGGCTACACCTTC.

This clonotype was observed a few times. The V and J genes are TRBV11-3 and TRBJ1-2; D is possibly TRBD1 (6 bases). V gave up 5 bases and J gave up 6 bases, with 13 bases separating them. CDR1 SGHNT and CDR2 YENEEA come from the germline V gene. The CDR3 has 13 amino acids. CDR3 protein: CASSVQGPDGYTF. Here the CDR3 DNA reads TGTGCCAGCAGCGTACAGGGCCCGGATGGCTACACCTTC. Full variable domain (remainder filled in from reference TRBV11-3 and TRBJ1-2): EAGVVQSPRYKIIEKKQPVAFWCNPISGHNTLYWYLQNLGQGPELLIRYENEEAVDDSQLPKDRFSAERLKGVDSTLKIQPAELGDSAVYLCASSVQGPDGYTFGSGTRLTVV.

This clonotype has a single count. The genes are TRBV15 and TRBJ2-5; tentatively, D is TRBD2 (6 bases). With 0 bases removed from V and 2 bases from J, the gap between germline ends came to 22 bases. Per germline, CDR1 LNHNV and CDR2 YYDKDF (reference sequence). CDR3 length: 19 amino acids. DNA for the CDR3: TGTGCCACCAGCAGAGATTGGTCTCCCCGCGGCGGGGTACAAGAGACCCAGTACTTC. It encodes CATSRDWSPRGGVQETQYF.

This chain connects TRBV6-1 to TRBJ2-4; 9 bases are shared with TRBD1. The length of the CDR3 is 15 residues. The germline CDR1 and CDR2 sequences are MNHNS and SASEGT. V lost 5 bases to trimming and J lost 6 bases; unmatched junction nucleotides: 8. The CDR3: CASSPGQGFGNIQYF. CDR3 nucleotides: TGTGCCAGCAGTCCGGGACAGGGCTTTGGAAACATTCAGTACTTC.

The chain is built from TRBV6-4 and TRBJ2-3, with D possibly being TRBD1 (7 bases). CDR1 is MRHNA and CDR2 is SNTAGT in the germline V gene. The V end was cut by 6 bases, the J end by 12 bases, with 28 bases between. The CDR3 totals 16 residues. CDR3 nucleotide sequence: TGTGCCAGCAGGGGCAGGGGGAGGTGGACCACAGATATTCAGTATTTT. Translation: CASRGRGRWTTDIQYF.

This sequence joins TRBV7-9 and TRBJ2-1, with no clear D. The V gene lost 1 base and the J gene lost 7 bases, with 5 bases spanning the gap. Germline-derived CDR1 and CDR2 are SEHNR and FQNEAQ (reference sequence). The CDR3 contains 12 residues. In DNA, the CDR3 is TGTGCCAGCAGCTTAGAAGGTAATGAGCAGTTCTTC. Translation gives CASSLEGNEQFF. The complete variable domain, with remaining parts taken from reference TRBV7-9 and TRBJ2-1, reads DTGVSQNPRHKITKRGQNVTFRCDPISEHNRLYWYRQTLGQGPEFLTYFQNEAQLEKSRLLSDRFSAERPKGSFSTLEIQRTEQGDSAMYLCASSLEGNEQFFGPGTRLTVL.

Concerning this clonotype itself: One junction end disagrees with the germline gene, perhaps due to a read error. This chain links TRBV6-1 with TRBJ2-2, with a weak D call TRBD2 (5 bases). The CDR3 length is 16 residues. Germline CDR1 and CDR2: MNHNS and SASEGT. The CDR3 nucleotides read TGTGCCAGCAGTGAAGCCCAGAGTGCTAGCACCGGGGAGCTGTATTTT. It translates to CASSEAQSASTGELYF.

In its sample, this clonotype is medium-sized (0.01 to 0.1%). The chain carries TRBV6-1 and TRBJ2-5; 13 bases agree with TRBD2. Gene TRBJ2-7 matches the end of the DNA better, so the J call may be wrong. The CDR3 totals 16 residues. From germline, CDR1 is MNHNS and CDR2 SASEGT. CDR3 coding DNA: TGTGCCAGCAGTAAAACTAGCGGGGGGGCCGTTTACGAGCAGTACTTC. Protein product: CASSKTSGGAVYEQYF.

DNA of the CDR3: TGTGCCAGCATGCTGCGGGAGGGCCTTATTGGGACCCAGTACTTC. Its translation: CASMLREGLIGTQYF. V gene TRBV6-1 combines with J gene TRBJ2-7, with 9 bases matching TRBD2. The closer fit of TRBJ2-5 to the DNA end suggests the J call may be wrong. Per germline, CDR1 MNHNS and CDR2 SASEGT. CDR3 length equals 15 residues.